Each of the 16 T cell receptor beta chains below was sequenced from the same sample in a study of blood T cell repertoires in COVID-19. Generated by immunoSEQ multiplex PCR, the TCRdb table keeps only in-frame clones and is missing some. The data show approximately 75,000 clones, around 74% seen once. Source material: peripheral blood. These receptor sequences come from a human donor with acute or convalescent COVID-19. The donor label of this sample is uncertain.

Here the CDR3 reads CASSLSSGTYNEQFF. Written as DNA, the CDR3 is TGTGCCAGCAGCTTATCTAGCGGGACCTACAATGAGCAGTTCTTC. The V and J genes are TRBV7-6 and TRBJ2-1; 9 positions agree with TRBD2. V shed 2 bases, J shed 2 bases, and the junction held 1 base outside the gene matches. This CDR3 region has 15 residues. Germline V gene data show CDR1 as SGHVS and CDR2 as FNYEAQ.

V is TRBV7-8 and J is TRBJ1-6; D call uncertain. V was clipped by 4 bases and J by 8 bases, with 9 bases between them. The CDR3 loop spans 13 amino acids. CDR1 SGHVS and CDR2 FQNEAQ come from the germline V gene. The CDR3 reads CASSSRRDSPLHF. The CDR3 nucleotides read TGTGCCAGCAGCTCCCGGAGGGATTCACCCCTCCACTTT.

The table lists this clone with a few counts. The genes are TRBV5-8 and TRBJ1-5; a weak D match, TRBD1 (6 bases). Germline-derived CDR1 and CDR2 are SGHTS and YDEGEE. This CDR3 has 13 amino acids. The V end was cut by 0 bases, the J end by 11 bases, with 12 bases between. The CDR3: CASSLDGQIAQHF. CDR3 in DNA: TGTGCCAGCAGCTTGGATGGACAGATCGCCCAGCATTTT.

The chain uses TRBV7-6 and TRBJ2-4; 9 bases match TRBD2. CDR1 SGHVS and CDR2 FNYEAQ come from the germline V gene. The V segment lost 5 bases and the J segment 6 bases; nucleotides outside the gene matches: 11. The CDR3 consists of 16 residues. CDR3 in amino acids: CASSPVGGGALNIQYF. The DNA for the CDR3 is TGTGCCAGCAGCCCCGTGGGCGGGGGGGCATTAAACATTCAGTACTTC.

This sequence joins TRBV30 and TRBJ2-4; 13 bases are a match to TRBD2. V dropped 1 base and J dropped 5; count of bases not matched to a gene: 2. CDR1 is GTSNPN, CDR2 SVGIG, per germline (reference sequence). This CDR3 has 15 residues. DNA of the CDR3: TGTGCCTGGAGTGCGACTAGCGGGAGGCAAAACATTCAGTACTTC. This encodes CAWSATSGRQNIQYF. Looking up the rest from reference TRBV30 and TRBJ2-4 gives the full variable domain: SQTIHQWPATLVQPVGSPLSLECTVEGTSNPNLYWYRQAAGRGLQLLFYSVGIGQISSEVPQNLSASRPQDRQFILSSKKLLLSDSGFYLCAWSATSGRQNIQYFGAGTRLSVL.

J is TRBJ1-6 and V is TRBV6-5; TRBD1 is a possible D gene (5 bases). This CDR3 is 14 amino acids long. V was clipped by 4 bases and J by 6 bases, with 10 bases between them. Germline V gives CDR1 MNHEY, CDR2 SVGAGI. The chain's CDR3 is CASSWRGPNSPLHF. The CDR3 DNA reads TGTGCCAGCAGTTGGAGGGGCCCTAATTCACCCCTCCACTTT.

V is TRBV9 and J is TRBJ2-3, with D hard to call. Germline V lookup: CDR1 SGDLS, CDR2 YYNGEE. CDR3 length: 14 residues. Trimming took 1 base from V and 0 from J, leaving 6 bases between them. The CDR3 bases are TGTGCCAGCAGCGTAACGAGAAGCACAGATACGCAGTATTTT. This codes for CASSVTRSTDTQYF.

The V call is TRBV11-2, the J call TRBJ2-3; D is ambiguous. The CDR3 runs 13 residues. The V gene lost 6 bases and the J gene lost 4 bases, with 11 bases spanning the gap. The V gene's germline CDR1 is SGHAT and CDR2 FQNNGV. CDR3 in DNA: TGTGCCAGCAGTTTAACGCCGGCAGATACGCAGTATTTT. Protein: CASSLTPADTQYF.

This clone was observed a few times. The chain couples TRBV14 to TRBJ2-7; 8 bases are shared with TRBD1. CDR3 size: 17 residues. Germline values: CDR1 SGHDN, CDR2 FVKESK. The V gene end was trimmed by 4 bases and the J gene end by 0 bases; junction bases not matched to a gene: 11. The CDR3 nucleotides are TGTGCCAGCAGCCCGTTCTCTCAGGGGGCTCGCTCCTACGAGCAGTACGTC. Translated, it gives CASSPFSQGARSYEQYV.

The gene calls are TRBV9 and TRBJ2-5; 7 bases map to TRBD1. Germline V gives CDR1 SGDLS, CDR2 YYNGEE. CDR3 length equals 14 residues. V lost 4 bases to trimming and J lost 0 bases; unmatched junction nucleotides: 3. CDR3 in amino acids: CASSRGQNQETQYF. CDR3 DNA sequence: TGTGCCAGCAGCCGGGGACAGAACCAAGAGACCCAGTACTTC.

This clone was seen a handful of times. The rearrangement uses TRBV5-1 and TRBJ1-2; D unresolved. Per germline, CDR1 SGHRS and CDR2 YFSETQ. This CDR3 is built from 15 residues. The V end lost 5 bases, the J end lost 7 bases, and 21 bases lay between the germline ends. In DNA, the CDR3 is TGCGCCAGCAGTCAAACGCTCGGGAGTGAGGGTGGCTACACCTTC. This translates into CASSQTLGSEGGYTF.

The CDR3 nucleotides read TGTGCCAGTAGTATGGTCAGGACTAACACCGGGGAGCTGTTTTTT. Its translation: CASSMVRTNTGELFF. The rearrangement links TRBV19 to TRBJ2-2, with a tentative D call TRBD2 (5 bases). The CDR3 length is 15 residues. V lost 3 bases and J 2 bases, leaving 10 bases between the germline ends. Germline assignment: CDR1 LNHDA and CDR2 SQIVND (reference sequence).

V usage is TRBV27 and J usage is TRBJ2-1, with 14 bases identical to TRBD2. CDR3 length: 19 amino acids. Losses at the gene ends were 4 bases for V and 1 base for J; bases not matched to a gene: 9. Germline values: CDR1 MNHEY, CDR2 SMNVEV (reference sequence). CDR3 sequence reads: CASSSGTSGRSASYNEQFF. In nucleotides, the CDR3 is TGTGCCAGCAGTTCTGGGACTAGCGGGAGATCGGCATCCTACAATGAGCAGTTCTTC.

This clone has a handful of counts. This chain connects TRBV5-4 to TRBJ1-6; perhaps TRBD1 as D (6 bases). Looked up from germline, CDR1 is SGHNT and CDR2 is YYREEE (reference sequence). Trimming pared 7 bases from V and 6 bases from J, leaving 17 bases between. The CDR3 is 15 amino acids. CDR3 sequence: CASGIQGSVNSPLHF. The CDR3 DNA follows: TGTGCCAGCGGAATACAGGGTTCAGTTAATTCACCCCTCCACTTT.

This chain connects TRBV7-9 to TRBJ2-7; D is possibly TRBD1 (5 bases). The CDR3 totals 14 residues. Per germline, CDR1 SEHNR and CDR2 FQNEAQ (reference sequence). Deletions cut 0 bases from V and 5 bases from J, with 11 bases between. CDR3 DNA: TGTGCCAGCAGCTTAGCCCGGACACCGAACGAGCAGTACTTC. Translating it yields CASSLARTPNEQYF.

The chain couples TRBV11-1 to TRBJ2-5; TRBD2 matches at 9 bases. Germline V lookup: CDR1 SGHAT, CDR2 FQDESV (reference sequence). The CDR3 extends over 15 amino acids. Unmatched junction bases numbered 5, after V lost 5 bases and J lost 1 base. In DNA form, the CDR3 reads TGTGCCAGCAGCCCTAGCGGGGTTTTCCAAGAGACCCAGTACTTC. It translates to CASSPSGVFQETQYF. Variable domain in full (rest from reference TRBV11-1 and TRBJ2-5): EAEVAQSPRYKITEKSQAVAFWCDPISGHATLYWYRQILGQGPELLVQFQDESVVDDSQLPKDRFSAERLKGVDSTLKIQPAELGDSAMYLCASSPSGVFQETQYFGPGTRLLVL.